The subject of this entry is one T cell receptor beta chain. TCR beta chains were sequenced at survey level with immunoSEQ. This table comes from immunoSEQ multiplex PCR, and its TCRdb copy is limited to in-frame clones, with some not included. Altogether about 68,000 clones are present, around 95% being singletons, with the ten largest covering 3.5% to 5.5%. Germline CDR1 reads KGHSH; CDR2 reads LQKENI. J was trimmed by 4 bases and V by 6 bases; bases with no gene match: 7. The CDR3 totals 15 residues. This chain links TRBV18 with TRBJ2-1, with 9 bases lining up with TRBD1. The origin of this receptor is a man aged 40-50 years with rheumatoid arthritis. The sequenced material came from PBMCs. CDR3 bases: TGTGCCAGCTCCGCACCGGACAGGGGATACAATGAGCAGTTCTTC. Its protein is CASSAPDRGYNEQFF. Full variable domain (remainder filled in from reference TRBV18 and TRBJ2-1): NAGVMQNPRHLVRRRGQEARLRCSPMKGHSHVYWYRQLPEEGLKFMVYLQKENIIDESGMPKERFSAEFPKEGPSILRIQQVVRGDSAAYFCASSAPDRGYNEQFFGPGTRLTVL.